These 11 T cell receptor beta chains originate from one sample sequenced in a study of blood T cell repertoires in COVID-19. Data came from immunoSEQ multiplex PCR; TCRdb stores just in-frame clones and leaves some out. The sample includes 150,000 to 200,000 clones, 65% to 90% of them seen just once. What was sequenced was PBMCs or T cells enriched from blood (not recorded which). The source is a man aged 50 or older who had recovered from COVID-19.

V and J are TRBV27 and TRBJ2-6; D uncertain. Between the trimmed V and J ends, which lost 8 bases and 0 bases, there was a span of 5 bases. From germline, CDR1 is MNHEY and CDR2 SMNVEV (reference sequence). The CDR3 covers 13 residues. This CDR3 is CASSNSGANVLTF. CDR3 in DNA: TGTGCCAGCTCCAACTCTGGGGCCAACGTCCTGACTTTC. The variable domain in full, with the rest retrieved from reference TRBV27 and TRBJ2-6, is EAQVTQNPRYLITVTGKKLTVTCSQNMNHEYMSWYRQDPGLGLRQIYYSMNVEVTDKGDVPEGYKVSRKEKRNFPLILESPSPNQTSLYFCASSNSGANVLTFGAGSRLTVL.

This rearrangement joins TRBV15 to TRBJ1-5; TRBD1 is a possible D gene (6 bases). V shed 0 bases and J shed 6 bases, with 15 bases lying between them. Germline CDR1 is LNHNV and CDR2 is YYDKDF (reference sequence). The CDR3 runs 16 residues. The CDR3 protein is CATSRDWAGVSQPQHF. The DNA of the CDR3 is TGTGCCACCAGCAGAGATTGGGCAGGGGTAAGTCAGCCCCAGCATTTT.

The rearrangement links TRBV7-2 to TRBJ1-2; 8 bases are shared with TRBD1. V gave up 5 bases and J gave up 4 bases; unmatched junction bases: 6. Germline V lookup: CDR1 SGHTA, CDR2 FQGNSA. The CDR3 sequence is 14 residues long. CDR3 sequence: CASSGQGGLYGYTF. The CDR3 region has the DNA TGTGCCAGCAGCGGACAGGGAGGACTCTATGGCTACACCTTC.

The chain uses TRBV3-1 (or the pseudogene TRBV3-2) and TRBJ2-2; perhaps TRBD2 as D (5 bases). The CDR3 totals 15 residues. V gave up 1 base and J gave up 6 bases, with 12 bases separating them. Per the germline V gene, CDR1 is LGHDT and CDR2 is YNNKEL (reference sequence). The CDR3, as DNA: TGTGCCAGCAGCCAAGTTGGAGGTGGGTCCGGGGAGCTGTTTTTT. It yields the protein CASSQVGGGSGELFF.

The rearrangement joins TRBV28 to TRBJ1-6, with 8 bases identical to TRBD1. Germline CDR1 is MDHEN and CDR2 is SYDVKM. Unmatched junction bases numbered 11, after V lost 5 bases and J lost 11 bases. The CDR3 is 15 residues long. The CDR3 spells CASSPRTGRITPLHF. The DNA of the CDR3 is TGTGCCAGCAGTCCGAGGACAGGGAGGATAACACCCCTCCACTTT.

The table lists this clone with a few counts. This rearrangement joins TRBV7-8 to TRBJ1-5; D is perhaps TRBD1 (6 bases). Deletions cut 6 bases from V and 2 bases from J, with 14 bases between. CDR1 is SGHVS and CDR2 is FQNEAQ in the germline V gene. The CDR3 has 15 residues. The CDR3, as DNA: TGTGCCAGCAGTTTCGTTGAGGGGGGCAATCAGCCCCAGCATTTT. Translated: CASSFVEGGNQPQHF.

CDR3 loop: CASNVGTVYGYTF. The CDR3 region has the DNA TGTGCCAGCAACGTCGGGACAGTTTATGGCTACACCTTC. The chain uses TRBV5-6 and TRBJ1-2, with 7 bases identical to TRBD1. V shed 6 bases, J shed 5 bases, and the junction held 7 bases outside the gene matches. The CDR3 is 13 amino acids. CDR1 is SGHDT, CDR2 YYEEEE, per germline.

The J gene is TRBJ1-5, the V gene TRBV19; 8 positions match TRBD1. The CDR3 is 17 residues long. Looked up from germline, CDR1 is LNHDA and CDR2 is SQIVND (reference sequence). V lost 6 bases to trimming and J lost 2 bases; unmatched junction nucleotides: 12. The CDR3 DNA reads TGTGCCAGTAGGGAGACAGGGGCCTCGTCGGGCAATCAGCCCCAGCATTTT. Translating it yields CASRETGASSGNQPQHF.

As regards this clone: Additional DNA sequences in this sample encode the identical CDR3. The chain employs TRBV5-1 and TRBJ1-1; 8 bases agree with TRBD1. Trimming took 4 bases from V and 1 from J; bases not matched to a gene: 3. Germline lookup yields CDR1 SGHRS and CDR2 YFSETQ. The CDR3 is 14 amino acids. CDR3 region: CASSPGTGNTEAFF. The CDR3 coding sequence is TGCGCCAGCAGCCCGGGGACAGGGAACACTGAAGCTTTCTTT.

V is TRBV5-8 and J is TRBJ1-4; unclear D gene. This CDR3 has 11 residues. The V gene's germline CDR1 is SGHTS and CDR2 YDEGEE. Trimming cost V 3 bases and J 13 bases, with 10 bases left between them. The DNA of the CDR3 is TGTGCCAGCAGCTATACCCTAGGACTGTTTTTT. Translating it yields CASSYTLGLFF.

This sequence joins TRBV9 and TRBJ2-5; D is possibly TRBD1 (5 bases). This CDR3 has 15 amino acids. Trimming shortened V by 0 bases and J by 5 bases, and 14 bases separated the two germline ends. Germline CDR1 SGDLS, CDR2 YYNGEE. CDR3 sequence reads: CASSVADRATETQYF. CDR3 nucleotides: TGTGCCAGCAGCGTAGCCGACAGAGCCACGGAGACCCAGTACTTC.